The 3 T cell receptor beta chains presented below share a single source sample, sequenced in a study of shared clonotypes between healthy human individuals. Only in-frame clones appear in the TCRdb table, and some are missing; sequencing was by immunoSEQ multiplex PCR. This sample carries millions of clones, less than 95% of them seen once, and the ten largest clones take roughly 1%. Naive CD8 cells comprised CD45RO-negative, CCR7-positively selected cells, excluding terminally differentiated effector memory CD45RA+ cells. Sequenced material: naive CD8+ T cells sorted from blood. The receptors were sampled from a man younger than 30 in good health.

This sequence joins TRBV28 and TRBJ2-5; a weak D match, TRBD2 (5 bases). The CDR3 is made up of 14 amino acids. The germline CDR1 and CDR2 sequences are MDHEN and SYDVKM. Trimming took 5 bases from V and 5 from J, leaving 15 bases between them. The CDR3 DNA is TGTGCCAGCAGTCCCGGGAATCCCGGCGAGACCCAGTACTTC. Amino acids: CASSPGNPGETQYF.

The chain combines TRBV29-1 with TRBJ2-1; the D call may be TRBD1 or TRBD2 (5 bases each). CDR3 length: 15 residues. Per the germline V gene, CDR1 is SQVTM and CDR2 is ANQGSEA. The V end was cut by 2 bases, the J end by 2 bases, with 13 bases between. CDR3 region: CSVERGQGPYNEQFF. DNA for the CDR3: TGCAGCGTTGAACGGGGCCAGGGACCCTACAATGAGCAGTTCTTC.

V gene TRBV28 combines with J gene TRBJ1-1, with 7 bases that match TRBD1. CDR1 MDHEN and CDR2 SYDVKM come from the germline V gene. V lost 5 bases, J lost 1 base, and 4 bases stayed unmatched. This CDR3 has 14 residues. The CDR3 reads CASSKTGENTEAFF. As DNA, the CDR3 is TGTGCCAGCAGTAAAACAGGGGAGAACACTGAAGCTTTCTTT. Using reference TRBV28 and TRBJ1-1 for the parts outside the CDR3, the full variable domain is DVKVTQSSRYLVKRTGEKVFLECVQDMDHENMFWYRQDPGLGLRLIYFSYDVKMKEKGDIPEGYSVSREKKERFSLILESASTNQTSMYLCASSKTGENTEAFFGQGTRLTVV.